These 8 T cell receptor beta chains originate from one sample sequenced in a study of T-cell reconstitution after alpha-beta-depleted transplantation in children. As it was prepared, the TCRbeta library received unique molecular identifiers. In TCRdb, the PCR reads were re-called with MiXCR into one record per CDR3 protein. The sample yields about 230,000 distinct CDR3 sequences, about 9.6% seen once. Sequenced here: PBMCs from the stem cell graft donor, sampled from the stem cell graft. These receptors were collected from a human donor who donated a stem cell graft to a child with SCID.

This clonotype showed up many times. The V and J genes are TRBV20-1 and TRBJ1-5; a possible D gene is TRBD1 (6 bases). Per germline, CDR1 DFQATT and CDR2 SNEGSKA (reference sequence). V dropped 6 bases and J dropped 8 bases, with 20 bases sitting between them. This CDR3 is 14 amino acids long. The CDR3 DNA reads TGCAGTGCCCGGGGGGTGGGGGCTGTGGAGCCCCAGCATTTT. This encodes CSARGVGAVEPQHF.

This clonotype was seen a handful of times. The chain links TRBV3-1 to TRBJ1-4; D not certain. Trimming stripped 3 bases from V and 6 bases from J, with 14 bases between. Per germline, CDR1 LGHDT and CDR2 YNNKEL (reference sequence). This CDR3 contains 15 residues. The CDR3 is CASSQNMGWDEKLFF. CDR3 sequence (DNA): TGTGCCAGCAGCCAGAACATGGGCTGGGATGAAAAACTGTTTTTT. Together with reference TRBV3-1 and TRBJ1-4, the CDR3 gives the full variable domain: DTAVSQTPKYLVTQMGNDKSIKCEQNLGHDTMYWYKQDSKKFLKIMFSYNNKELIINETVPNRFSPKSPDKAHLNLHINSLELGDSAVYFCASSQNMGWDEKLFFGSGTQLSVL.

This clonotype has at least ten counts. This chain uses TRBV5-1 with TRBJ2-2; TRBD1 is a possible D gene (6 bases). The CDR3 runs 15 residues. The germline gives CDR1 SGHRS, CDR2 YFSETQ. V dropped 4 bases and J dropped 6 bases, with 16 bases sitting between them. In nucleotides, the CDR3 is TGCGCCAGCAGCGGCACCCGACAGGTCTCCGGGGAGCTGTTTTTT. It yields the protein CASSGTRQVSGELFF.

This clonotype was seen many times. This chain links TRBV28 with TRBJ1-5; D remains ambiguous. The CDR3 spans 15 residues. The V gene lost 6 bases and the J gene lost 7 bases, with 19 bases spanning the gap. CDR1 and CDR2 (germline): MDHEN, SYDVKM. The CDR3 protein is CASSPGPLVHQPQHF. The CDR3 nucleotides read TGTGCCAGCAGCCCCGGGCCTCTTGTTCACCAGCCCCAGCATTTT.

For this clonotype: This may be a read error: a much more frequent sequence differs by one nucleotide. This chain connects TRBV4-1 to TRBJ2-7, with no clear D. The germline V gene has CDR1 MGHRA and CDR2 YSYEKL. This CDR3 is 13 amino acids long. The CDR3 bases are TGCGACAGCAGCCAAGACACCTCCTACGAGCAGTACTTC. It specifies CDSSQDTSYEQYF.

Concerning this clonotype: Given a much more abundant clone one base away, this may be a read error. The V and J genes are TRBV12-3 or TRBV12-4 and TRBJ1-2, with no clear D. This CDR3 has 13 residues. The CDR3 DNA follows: TGTGCCAGCAGTCCCCGGAACTACTATGGCGACACCTTC. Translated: CASSPRNYYGDTF.

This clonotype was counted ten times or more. This CDR3 is CASSYGGAGQPQHF. Here the CDR3 DNA reads TGTGCCAGCAGTTACGGGGGCGCGGGTCAGCCCCAGCATTTT. The V call is TRBV6-5, the J call TRBJ1-5; tentatively, D is TRBD1 (6 bases). CDR1 and CDR2 from the germline V gene are MNHEY and SVGAGI. The V end lost 2 bases, the J end lost 6 bases, and 11 bases lay between the germline ends. This CDR3 region has 14 residues.

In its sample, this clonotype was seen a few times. CDR3 protein: CSARNRVSDTEAFF. DNA of the CDR3: TGCAGTGCTAGAAACAGGGTATCGGACACTGAAGCTTTCTTT. This chain connects TRBV20-1 to TRBJ1-1; TRBD1 might be the D (6 bases). The CDR3 has 14 amino acids. Germline lookup yields CDR1 DFQATT and CDR2 SNEGSKA (reference sequence). With 2 bases removed from V and 3 bases from J, the gap between germline ends came to 13 bases.